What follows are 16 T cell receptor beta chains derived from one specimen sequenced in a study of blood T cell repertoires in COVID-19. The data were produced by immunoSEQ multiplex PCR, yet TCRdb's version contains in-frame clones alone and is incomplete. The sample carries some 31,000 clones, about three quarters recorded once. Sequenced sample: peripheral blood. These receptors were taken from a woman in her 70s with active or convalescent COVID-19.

The CDR3 region is CASSYSRDRGNEQFF. CDR3 bases: TGTGCCAGCAGTTACTCGCGGGACCGCGGCAATGAGCAGTTCTTC. V and J are TRBV6-5 and TRBJ2-1; maybe TRBD2 (6 bases). The germline CDR1 and CDR2 sequences are MNHEY and SVGAGI. The CDR3 is made up of 15 amino acids. The ends were cut back, 0 bases at V and 6 bases at J, with 12 bases in the middle.

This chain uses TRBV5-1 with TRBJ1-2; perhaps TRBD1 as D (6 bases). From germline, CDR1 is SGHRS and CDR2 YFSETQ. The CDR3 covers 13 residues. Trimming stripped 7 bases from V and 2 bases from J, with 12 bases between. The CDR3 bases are TGCGCCAGCGGGCTAACAGGGAACTATGGCTACACCTTC. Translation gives CASGLTGNYGYTF.

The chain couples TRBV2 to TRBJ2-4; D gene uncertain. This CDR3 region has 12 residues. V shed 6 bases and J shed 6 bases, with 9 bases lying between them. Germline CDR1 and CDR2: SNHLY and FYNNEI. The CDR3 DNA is TGTGCCAGCAGGGTCCCGGGAAACATTCAGTACTTC. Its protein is CASRVPGNIQYF.

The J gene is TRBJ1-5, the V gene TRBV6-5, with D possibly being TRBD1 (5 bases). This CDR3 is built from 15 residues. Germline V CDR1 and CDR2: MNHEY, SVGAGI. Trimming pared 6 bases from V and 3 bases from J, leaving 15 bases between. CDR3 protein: CASRLSGLSNQPQHF. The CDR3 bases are TGTGCCAGCAGGTTGTCAGGGCTCTCCAATCAGCCCCAGCATTTT.

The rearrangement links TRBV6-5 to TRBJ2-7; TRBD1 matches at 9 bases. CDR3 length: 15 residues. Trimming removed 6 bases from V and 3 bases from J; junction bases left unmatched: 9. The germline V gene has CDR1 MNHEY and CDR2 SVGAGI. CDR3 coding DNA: TGTGCCAGCAGCCTCGACAGGGGGGAAAACTACGAGCAGTACTTC. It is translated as CASSLDRGENYEQYF.

CDR3 bases: TGTGCCAGCAGCCCCCATGGGGGGAACCTATATGGCTACACCTTC. This codes for CASSPHGGNLYGYTF. V usage is TRBV6-5 and J usage is TRBJ1-2, with D possibly TRBD1 on 5 matching bases. The CDR3 covers 15 residues. Germline V gene data show CDR1 as MNHEY and CDR2 as SVGAGI. V lost 6 bases to trimming and J lost 5 bases, with 19 bases between them.

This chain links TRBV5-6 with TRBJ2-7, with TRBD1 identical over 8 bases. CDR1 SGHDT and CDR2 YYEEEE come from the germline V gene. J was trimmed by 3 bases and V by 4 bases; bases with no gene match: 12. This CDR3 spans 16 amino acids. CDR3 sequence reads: CASSRSGTGSSYEQYF. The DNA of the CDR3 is TGTGCCAGCAGCAGATCCGGGACAGGCAGCAGCTACGAGCAGTACTTC. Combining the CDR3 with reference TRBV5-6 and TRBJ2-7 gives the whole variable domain DAGVTQSPTHLIKTRGQQVTLRCSPKSGHDTVSWYQQALGQGPQFIFQYYEEEERQRGNFPDRFSGHQFPNYSSELNVNALLLGDSALYLCASSRSGTGSSYEQYFGPGTRLTVT.

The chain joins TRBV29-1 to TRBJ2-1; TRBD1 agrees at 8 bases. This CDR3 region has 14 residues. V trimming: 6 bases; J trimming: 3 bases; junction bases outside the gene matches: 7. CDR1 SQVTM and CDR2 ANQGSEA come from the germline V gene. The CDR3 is CSVAGTGLYNEQFF. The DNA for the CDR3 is TGCAGCGTCGCCGGGACAGGACTCTACAATGAGCAGTTCTTC.

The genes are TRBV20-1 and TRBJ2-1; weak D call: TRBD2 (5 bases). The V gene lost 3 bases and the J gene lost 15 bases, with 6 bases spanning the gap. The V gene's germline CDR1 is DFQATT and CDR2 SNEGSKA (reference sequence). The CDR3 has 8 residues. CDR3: CSAREVFF. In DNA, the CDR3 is TGCAGTGCTAGGGAGGTGTTCTTC.

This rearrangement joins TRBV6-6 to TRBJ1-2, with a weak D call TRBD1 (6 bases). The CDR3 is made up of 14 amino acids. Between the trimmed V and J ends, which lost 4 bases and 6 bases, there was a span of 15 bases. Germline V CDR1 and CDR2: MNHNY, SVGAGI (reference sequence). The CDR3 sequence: CASSLQGEGNGYTF. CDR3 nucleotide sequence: TGTGCCAGCAGTTTACAGGGAGAGGGGAATGGCTACACCTTC.

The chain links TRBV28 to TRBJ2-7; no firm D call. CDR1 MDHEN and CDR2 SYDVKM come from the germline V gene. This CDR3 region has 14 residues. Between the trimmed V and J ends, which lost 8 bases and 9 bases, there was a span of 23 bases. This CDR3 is CASSLRRLPSTQYF. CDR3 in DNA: TGTGCCAGCTCCCTGCGGAGACTCCCTTCGACGCAGTACTTC.

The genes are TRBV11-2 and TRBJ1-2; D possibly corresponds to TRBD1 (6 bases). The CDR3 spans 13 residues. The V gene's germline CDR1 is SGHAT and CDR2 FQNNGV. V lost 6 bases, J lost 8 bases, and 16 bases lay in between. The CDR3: CASRVSGANGYTF. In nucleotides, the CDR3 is TGTGCCAGCAGAGTCTCAGGGGCGAACGGCTACACCTTC.

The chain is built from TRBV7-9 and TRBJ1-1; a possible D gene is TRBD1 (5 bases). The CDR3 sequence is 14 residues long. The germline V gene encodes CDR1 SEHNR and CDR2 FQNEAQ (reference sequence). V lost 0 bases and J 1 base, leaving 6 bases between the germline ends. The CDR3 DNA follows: TGTGCCAGCAGCTTAGCCAGGGAGAACACTGAAGCTTTCTTT. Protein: CASSLARENTEAFF.

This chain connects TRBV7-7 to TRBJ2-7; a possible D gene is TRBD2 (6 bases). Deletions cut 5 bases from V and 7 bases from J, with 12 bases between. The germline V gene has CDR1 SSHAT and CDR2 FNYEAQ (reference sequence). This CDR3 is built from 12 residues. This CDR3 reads CASSVPGGEQYF. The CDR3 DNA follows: TGTGCCAGCAGCGTACCCGGGGGTGAGCAGTACTTC.

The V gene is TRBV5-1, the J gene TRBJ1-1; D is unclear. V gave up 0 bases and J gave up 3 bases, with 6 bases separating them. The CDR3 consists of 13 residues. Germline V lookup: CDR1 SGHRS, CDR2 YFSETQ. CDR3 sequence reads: CASSLARDTEAFF. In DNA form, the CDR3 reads TGCGCCAGCAGCTTGGCCCGGGACACTGAAGCTTTCTTT.

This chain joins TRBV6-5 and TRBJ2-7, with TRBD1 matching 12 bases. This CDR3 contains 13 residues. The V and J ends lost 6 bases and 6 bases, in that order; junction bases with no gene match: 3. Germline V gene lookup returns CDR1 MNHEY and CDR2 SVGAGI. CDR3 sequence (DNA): TGTGCCAGCAGGGGACAGGGGGCTGCCGAGCAGTACTTC. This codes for CASRGQGAAEQYF.